The TCR beta chain described here comes from a study of blood T cell repertoires in COVID-19. Across the study: Samples of COVID-19 (acute and convalescent) were obtained from the United States, Italy and Spain.

CDR1 and CDR2 from the germline V gene are SNHLY and FYNNEI. Trimming removed 3 bases at V and 6 bases at J, with 17 bases between. This CDR3 region has 15 residues. The protocol was immunoSEQ multiplex PCR, while the TCRdb copy is restricted to in-frame clones and leaves out a portion. This repertoire shows a few hundred thousand clones, 89% found once; its top ten account for just under 0.95%. This clonotype was sampled from a middle-aged woman who had recovered from COVID-19. V and J are TRBV2 and TRBJ1-1, with D possibly matching TRBD1 (6 bases). Sample: peripheral blood. Here the CDR3 reads CASSDMGRGSPEAFF. DNA of the CDR3: TGTGCCAGCAGTGACATGGGCAGGGGAAGCCCTGAAGCTTTCTTT.